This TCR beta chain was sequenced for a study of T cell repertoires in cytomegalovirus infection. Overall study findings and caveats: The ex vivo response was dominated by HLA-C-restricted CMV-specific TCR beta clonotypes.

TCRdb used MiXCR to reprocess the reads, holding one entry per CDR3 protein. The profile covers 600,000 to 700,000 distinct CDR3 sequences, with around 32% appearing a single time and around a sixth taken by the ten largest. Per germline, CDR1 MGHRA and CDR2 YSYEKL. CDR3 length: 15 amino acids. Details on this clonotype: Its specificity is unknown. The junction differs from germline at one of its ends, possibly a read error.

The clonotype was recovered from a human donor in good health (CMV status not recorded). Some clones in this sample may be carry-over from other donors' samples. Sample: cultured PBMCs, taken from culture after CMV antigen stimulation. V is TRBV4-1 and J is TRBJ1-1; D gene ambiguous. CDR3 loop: CAGSQGLAENTEAFF. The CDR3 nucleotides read TGCGCCGGCAGCCAAGGCCTCGCAGAGAACACTGAAGCTTTCTTT.